Shown below are 14 T cell receptor beta chains from a single sample sequenced in a study of blood T cell repertoires in COVID-19. Only in-frame clones appear in the TCRdb table, and some are missing; sequencing was by immunoSEQ multiplex PCR. The sample holds some 160,000 clones, about nine tenths seen once. Sequencing was performed on peripheral blood. The receptors come from a man in his late teens or twenties with acute or convalescent COVID-19.

The V and J genes are TRBV2 and TRBJ2-1; 11 bases are a match to TRBD2. In germline, CDR1 is SNHLY, CDR2 FYNNEI. CDR3 size: 15 residues. Trimming removed 6 bases from V and 6 bases from J; junction bases left unmatched: 7. The CDR3 here is CASRATSGGPNEQFF. CDR3 DNA sequence: TGTGCCAGCAGAGCCACTAGCGGGGGACCCAATGAGCAGTTCTTC.

This chain links TRBV2 with TRBJ2-2, with 14 bases that match TRBD2. Trimming at V came to 2 bases and at J to 4 bases, leaving 15 bases not matched to a gene. This CDR3 is 21 amino acids long. Germline V CDR1 and CDR2: SNHLY, FYNNEI. CDR3 nucleotides: TGTGCCAGCAGTGAATGGATTGGCCCGACTAGCGGGGGGGCAGGCACCGGGGAGCTGTTTTTT. Amino acid sequence: CASSEWIGPTSGGAGTGELFF.

The chain combines TRBV29-1 with TRBJ2-7, with 9 nucleotides matching TRBD1. This CDR3 is 12 amino acids long. V lost 7 bases and J lost 6; bases outside the gene matches: 7. Looked up from germline, CDR1 is SQVTM and CDR2 is ANQGSEA. The CDR3 protein is CSGGTGSGEQYF. The CDR3 bases are TGCAGCGGGGGGACAGGGTCGGGCGAGCAGTACTTC.

The rearrangement joins TRBV5-1 to TRBJ2-3, with D possibly TRBD2 on 6 matching bases. Trimming removed 0 bases from V and 6 bases from J, with 14 bases in between. This CDR3 has 15 amino acids. CDR1 is SGHRS, CDR2 YFSETQ, per germline. Here the CDR3 reads CASSLVLAEGDTQYF. The CDR3 DNA follows: TGCGCCAGCAGCTTGGTTTTAGCGGAAGGGGATACGCAGTATTTT.

J is TRBJ1-4 and V is TRBV15; 9 bases are a match to TRBD1. CDR1 is LNHNV, CDR2 YYDKDF, per germline (reference sequence). This CDR3 has 15 amino acids. V was clipped by 3 bases and J by 7 bases; unmatched bases: 6. Here the CDR3 reads CATSSPGQGSEKLFF. Here the CDR3 DNA reads TGTGCCACCAGCAGCCCGGGACAGGGTTCTGAAAAACTGTTTTTT.

The J gene is TRBJ1-2, the V gene TRBV7-2, with D uncertain. From germline, CDR1 is SGHTA and CDR2 FQGNSA. Trimming took 2 bases from V and 6 from J, leaving 10 bases between them. CDR3 size: 13 residues. The CDR3 DNA reads TGTGCCAGCAGCTTAAGACTGGGAGATGGCTACACCTTC. This translates into CASSLRLGDGYTF.

The chain recombines TRBV12-3 or TRBV12-4 with TRBJ2-1, with TRBD1 matching 7 bases. The CDR3 runs to 11 residues. V was pared by 5 bases and J by 12 bases, with 4 bases of the junction left unmatched. The CDR3 DNA reads as TGTGCCAGCAGTCGGGGACAGAGGCAGTTCTTC. Residues: CASSRGQRQFF.

This clone has only one observation. The chain employs TRBV5-5 and TRBJ1-2, with D hard to call. Germline V CDR1 and CDR2: SGHKS, YYEKEE (reference sequence). This CDR3 is 13 amino acids long. Trimming stripped 0 bases from V and 6 bases from J, with 9 bases between. CDR3 amino acids: CASSLGVSDGYTF. CDR3 nucleotides: TGTGCCAGCAGCTTGGGCGTATCGGATGGCTACACCTTC.

V and J are TRBV27 and TRBJ1-4, with 9 bases lining up with TRBD1. Losses at the gene ends were 5 bases for V and 2 bases for J; bases not matched to a gene: 6. The CDR3 runs to 16 residues. The germline V gene has CDR1 MNHEY and CDR2 SMNVEV (reference sequence). The CDR3 sequence is CASSPYRGLTNEKLFF. In DNA form, the CDR3 reads TGTGCCAGCAGTCCCTACAGGGGGCTGACTAATGAAAAACTGTTTTTT.

Only one count was recorded for this clone. This chain connects TRBV5-1 to TRBJ1-5, with a possible D match to TRBD1 (6 bases). The V and J ends lost 1 base and 5 bases respectively, with 10 bases between them. There are 14 residues in the CDR3. Germline CDR1 SGHRS, CDR2 YFSETQ. CDR3 in DNA: TGCGCCAGCAGCTTGTATTCAGGGGATCAGCCCCAGCATTTT. Its protein is CASSLYSGDQPQHF.

The chain joins TRBV18 to TRBJ2-1; tentative D call: TRBD2 (6 bases). CDR3 length equals 19 residues. Germline assignment: CDR1 KGHSH and CDR2 LQKENI. Trimming took 0 bases from V and 0 from J, leaving 18 bases between them. The CDR3 region is CASSPPQGLIMSSYNEQFF. The CDR3 DNA sequence: TGTGCCAGCTCACCACCCCAGGGACTTATTATGAGCTCCTACAATGAGCAGTTCTTC.

This chain connects TRBV5-6 to TRBJ1-2; 7 bases map to TRBD1. Germline CDR1 is SGHDT and CDR2 is YYEEEE. The CDR3 loop spans 15 amino acids. V gave up 6 bases and J gave up 2 bases; unmatched junction bases: 10. The CDR3 sequence is CASKHGQGQNYGYTF. The CDR3 nucleotides read TGTGCCAGCAAACATGGGCAGGGACAGAACTATGGCTACACCTTC.

This clone was picked up a small number of times. The chain joins TRBV7-9 to TRBJ2-7, with a weak D call TRBD2 (5 bases). This CDR3 has 14 residues. Germline CDR1 reads SEHNR; CDR2 reads FQNEAQ (reference sequence). V was trimmed by 5 bases and J by 5 bases, leaving 16 bases between them. The CDR3 reads CASSRGQTVNEQYF. CDR3 bases: TGTGCCAGCAGCAGAGGGCAAACAGTCAACGAGCAGTACTTC.

This clone was found once. The chain uses TRBV6-5 and TRBJ2-1; possibly TRBD2 for D (5 bases). The length of the CDR3 is 14 residues. The germline CDR1 and CDR2 sequences are MNHEY and SVGAGI. V was trimmed by 2 bases and J by 14 bases, leaving 19 bases between them. The CDR3 loop reads CASSYSSSPEAKFF. In DNA form, the CDR3 reads TGTGCCAGCAGTTACAGCTCTTCGCCGGAGGCAAAGTTCTTC.